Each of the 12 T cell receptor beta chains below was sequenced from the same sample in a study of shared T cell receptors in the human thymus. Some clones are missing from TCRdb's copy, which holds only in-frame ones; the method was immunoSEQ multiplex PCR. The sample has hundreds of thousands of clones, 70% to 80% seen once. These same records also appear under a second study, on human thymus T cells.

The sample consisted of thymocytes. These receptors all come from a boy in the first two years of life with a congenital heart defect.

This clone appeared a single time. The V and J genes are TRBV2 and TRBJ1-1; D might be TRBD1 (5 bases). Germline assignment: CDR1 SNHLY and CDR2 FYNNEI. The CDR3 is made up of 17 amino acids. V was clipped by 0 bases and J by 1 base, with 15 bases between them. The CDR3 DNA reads TGTGCCAGCAGTGAAGCGCTTCCGGGCAGGGCGAACACTGAAGCTTTCTTT. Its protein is CASSEALPGRANTEAFF.

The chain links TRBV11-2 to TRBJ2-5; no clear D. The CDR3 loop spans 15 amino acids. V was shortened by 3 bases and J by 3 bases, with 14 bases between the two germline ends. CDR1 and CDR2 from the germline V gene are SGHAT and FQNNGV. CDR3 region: CASSFLGVGEETQYF. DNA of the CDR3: TGTGCCAGCAGCTTTCTGGGCGTGGGCGAAGAGACCCAGTACTTC.

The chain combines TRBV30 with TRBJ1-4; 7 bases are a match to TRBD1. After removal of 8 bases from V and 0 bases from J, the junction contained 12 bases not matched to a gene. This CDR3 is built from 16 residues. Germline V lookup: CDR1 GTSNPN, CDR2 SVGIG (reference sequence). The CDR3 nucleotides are TGTGCCGCCCGACAGGGTAGTATTCCAACTAATGAAAAACTGTTTTTT. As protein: CAARQGSIPTNEKLFF.

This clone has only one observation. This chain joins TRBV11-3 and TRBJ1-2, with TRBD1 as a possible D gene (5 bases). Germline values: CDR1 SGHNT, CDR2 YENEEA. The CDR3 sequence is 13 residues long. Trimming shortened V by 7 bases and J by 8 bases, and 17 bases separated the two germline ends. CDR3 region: CASTHGQGEGYTF. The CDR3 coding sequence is TGTGCCAGCACCCATGGGCAGGGTGAAGGCTACACCTTC.

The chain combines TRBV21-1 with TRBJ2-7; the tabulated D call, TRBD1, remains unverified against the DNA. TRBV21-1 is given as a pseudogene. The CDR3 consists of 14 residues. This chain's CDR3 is CASSKWGQGYEQYF. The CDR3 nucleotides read TGTGCCAGCAGCAAATGGGGACAGGGCTATGAGCAGTACTTC.

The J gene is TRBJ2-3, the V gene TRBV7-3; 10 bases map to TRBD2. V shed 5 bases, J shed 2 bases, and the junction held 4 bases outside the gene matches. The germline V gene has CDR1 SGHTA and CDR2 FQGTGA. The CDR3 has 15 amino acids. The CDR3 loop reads CASSRLAGTTDTQYF. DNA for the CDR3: TGTGCCAGCAGCCGACTAGCGGGCACCACAGATACGCAGTATTTT.

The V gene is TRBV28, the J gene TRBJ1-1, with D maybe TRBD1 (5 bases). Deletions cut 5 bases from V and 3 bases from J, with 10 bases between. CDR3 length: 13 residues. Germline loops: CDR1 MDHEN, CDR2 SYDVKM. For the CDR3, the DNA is TGTGCCAGCAGTAGGAGGGGCCACACTGAAGCTTTCTTT. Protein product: CASSRRGHTEAFF.

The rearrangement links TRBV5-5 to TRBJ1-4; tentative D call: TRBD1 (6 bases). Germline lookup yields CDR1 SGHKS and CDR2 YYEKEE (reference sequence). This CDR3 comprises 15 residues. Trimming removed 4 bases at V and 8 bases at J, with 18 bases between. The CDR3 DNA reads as TGTGCCAGCAGCGGGATGTGGGCAGGGGACGAAAAACTGTTTTTT. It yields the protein CASSGMWAGDEKLFF.

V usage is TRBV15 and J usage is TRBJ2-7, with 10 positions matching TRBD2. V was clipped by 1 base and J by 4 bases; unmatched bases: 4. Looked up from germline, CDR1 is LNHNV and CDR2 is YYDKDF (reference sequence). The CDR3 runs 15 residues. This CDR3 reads CATSRGLAGAYEQYF. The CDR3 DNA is TGTGCCACCAGCAGAGGGCTAGCGGGAGCTTACGAGCAGTACTTC. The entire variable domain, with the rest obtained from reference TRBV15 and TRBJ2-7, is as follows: DAMVIQNPRYQVTQFGKPVTLSCSQTLNHNVMYWYQQKSSQAPKLLFHYYDKDFNNEADTPDNFQSRRPNTSFCFLDIRSPGLGDTAMYLCATSRGLAGAYEQYFGPGTRLTVT.

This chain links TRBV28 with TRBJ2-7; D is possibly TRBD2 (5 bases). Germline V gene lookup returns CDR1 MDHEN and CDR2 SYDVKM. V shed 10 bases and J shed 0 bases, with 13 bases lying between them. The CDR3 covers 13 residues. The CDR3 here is CATAPGSSYEQYF. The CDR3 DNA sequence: TGTGCCACCGCCCCGGGGAGCTCCTACGAGCAGTACTTC. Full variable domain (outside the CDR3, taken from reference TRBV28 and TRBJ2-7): DVKVTQSSRYLVKRTGEKVFLECVQDMDHENMFWYRQDPGLGLRLIYFSYDVKMKEKGDIPEGYSVSREKKERFSLILESASTNQTSMYLCATAPGSSYEQYFGPGTRLTVT.

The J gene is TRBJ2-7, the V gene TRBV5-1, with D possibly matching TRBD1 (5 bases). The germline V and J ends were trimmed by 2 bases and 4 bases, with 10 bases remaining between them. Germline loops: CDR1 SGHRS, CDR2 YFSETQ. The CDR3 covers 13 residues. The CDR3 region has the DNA TGCGCCAGCAGCTTCCAGGGTGCGTACGAGCAGTACTTC. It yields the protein CASSFQGAYEQYF.

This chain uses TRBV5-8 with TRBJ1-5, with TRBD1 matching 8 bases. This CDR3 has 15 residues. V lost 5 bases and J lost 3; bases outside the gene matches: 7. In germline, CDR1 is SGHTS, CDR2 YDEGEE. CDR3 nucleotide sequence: TGTGCCAGCAGTGGACAGGGTATTAACAATCAGCCCCAGCATTTT. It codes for CASSGQGINNQPQHF.